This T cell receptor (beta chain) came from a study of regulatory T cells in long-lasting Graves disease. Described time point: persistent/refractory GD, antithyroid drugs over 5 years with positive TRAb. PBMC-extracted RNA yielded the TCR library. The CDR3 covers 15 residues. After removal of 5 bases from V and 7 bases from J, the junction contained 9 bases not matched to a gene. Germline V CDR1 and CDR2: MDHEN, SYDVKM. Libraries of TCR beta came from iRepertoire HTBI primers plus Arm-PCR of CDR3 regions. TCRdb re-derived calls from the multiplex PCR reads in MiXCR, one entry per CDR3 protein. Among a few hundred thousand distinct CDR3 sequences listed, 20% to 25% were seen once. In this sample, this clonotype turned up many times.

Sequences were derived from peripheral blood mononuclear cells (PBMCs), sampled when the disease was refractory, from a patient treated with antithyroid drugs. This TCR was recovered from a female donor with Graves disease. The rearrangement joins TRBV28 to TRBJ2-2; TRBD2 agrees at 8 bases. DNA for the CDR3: TGTGCCAGCAGTAATTCGGGAGGGCGTATCGGGGAGCTGTTTTTT. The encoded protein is CASSNSGGRIGELFF.